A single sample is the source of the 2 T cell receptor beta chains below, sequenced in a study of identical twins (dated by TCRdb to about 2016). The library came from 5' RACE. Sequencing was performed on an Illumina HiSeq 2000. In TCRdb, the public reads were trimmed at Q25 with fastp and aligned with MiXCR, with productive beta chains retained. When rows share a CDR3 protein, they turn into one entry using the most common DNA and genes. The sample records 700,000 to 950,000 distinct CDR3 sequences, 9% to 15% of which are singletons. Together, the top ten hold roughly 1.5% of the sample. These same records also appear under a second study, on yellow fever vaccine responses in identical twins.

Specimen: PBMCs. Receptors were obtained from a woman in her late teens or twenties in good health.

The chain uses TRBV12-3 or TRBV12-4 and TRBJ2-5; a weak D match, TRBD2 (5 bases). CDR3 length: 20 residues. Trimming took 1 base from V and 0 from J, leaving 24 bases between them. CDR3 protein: CASSLVAHLQVLGNQETQYF. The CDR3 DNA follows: TGTGCCAGCAGTTTAGTAGCGCACCTCCAGGTATTGGGCAACCAAGAGACCCAGTACTTC.

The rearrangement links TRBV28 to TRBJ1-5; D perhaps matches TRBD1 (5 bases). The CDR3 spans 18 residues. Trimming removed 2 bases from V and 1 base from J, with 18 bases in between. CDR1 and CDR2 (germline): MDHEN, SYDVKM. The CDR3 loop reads CASSLRSGTLASNQPQHF. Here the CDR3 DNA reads TGTGCCAGCAGTTTAAGGTCAGGGACTTTGGCAAGCAATCAGCCCCAGCATTTT.